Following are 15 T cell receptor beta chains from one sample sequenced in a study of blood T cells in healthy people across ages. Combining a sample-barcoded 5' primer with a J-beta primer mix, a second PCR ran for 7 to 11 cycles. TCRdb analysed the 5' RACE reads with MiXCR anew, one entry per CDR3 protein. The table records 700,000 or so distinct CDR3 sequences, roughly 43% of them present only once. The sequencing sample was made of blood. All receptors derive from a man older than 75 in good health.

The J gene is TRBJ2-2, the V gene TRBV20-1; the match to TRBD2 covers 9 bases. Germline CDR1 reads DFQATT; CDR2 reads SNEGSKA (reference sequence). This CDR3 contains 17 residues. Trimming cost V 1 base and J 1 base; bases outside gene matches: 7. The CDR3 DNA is TGCAGTGCTAGAGGTGCCCTAGCGGGACTGAACACCGGGGAGCTGTTTTTT. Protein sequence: CSARGALAGLNTGELFF.

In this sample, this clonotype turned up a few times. The CDR3: CASSTPTLVTQYF. DNA of the CDR3: TGTGCCAGCAGTACACCGACTCTCGTTACGCAGTATTTT. The chain uses TRBV27 and TRBJ2-3; D is unclear. This CDR3 has 13 residues. V lost 5 bases to trimming and J lost 8 bases, with 14 bases between them. CDR1 is MNHEY, CDR2 SMNVEV, per germline (reference sequence).

As DNA, the CDR3 is TGCAGTGCTAGGGAGCAGGGGCCGGGGAACGAGCAGTACTTC. Amino acids: CSAREQGPGNEQYF. The rearrangement links TRBV20-1 to TRBJ2-7; D perhaps matches TRBD1 (6 bases). V was pared by 3 bases and J by 5 bases, with 17 bases between. The CDR3 runs to 14 residues. Germline CDR1 reads DFQATT; CDR2 reads SNEGSKA (reference sequence).

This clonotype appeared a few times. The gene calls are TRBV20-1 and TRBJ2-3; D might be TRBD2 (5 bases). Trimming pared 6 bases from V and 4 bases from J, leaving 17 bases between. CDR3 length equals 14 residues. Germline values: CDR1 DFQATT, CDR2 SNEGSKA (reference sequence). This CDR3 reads CSAGGQVDPDTQYF. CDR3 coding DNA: TGCAGTGCCGGCGGGCAGGTTGATCCAGATACGCAGTATTTT.

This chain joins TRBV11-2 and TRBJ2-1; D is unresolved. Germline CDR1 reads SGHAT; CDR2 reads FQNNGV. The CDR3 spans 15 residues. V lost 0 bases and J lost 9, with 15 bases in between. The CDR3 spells CASSLDRGIYFEQFF. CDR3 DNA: TGTGCCAGCAGCTTAGATCGAGGCATTTACTTTGAGCAGTTCTTC.

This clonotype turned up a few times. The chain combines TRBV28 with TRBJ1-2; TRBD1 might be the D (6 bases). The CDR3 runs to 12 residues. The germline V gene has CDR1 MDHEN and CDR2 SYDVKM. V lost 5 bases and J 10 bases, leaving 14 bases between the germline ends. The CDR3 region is CASSPRGGYYTF. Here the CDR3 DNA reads TGTGCCAGCAGTCCCAGGGGAGGATACTACACCTTC.

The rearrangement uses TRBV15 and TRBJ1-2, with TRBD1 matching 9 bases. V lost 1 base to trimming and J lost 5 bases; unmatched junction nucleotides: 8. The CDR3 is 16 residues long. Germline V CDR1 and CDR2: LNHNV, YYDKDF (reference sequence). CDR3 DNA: TGTGCCACCAGCAGAGCACCGGGACAGGGATCTTATGGCTACACCTTC. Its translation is CATSRAPGQGSYGYTF.

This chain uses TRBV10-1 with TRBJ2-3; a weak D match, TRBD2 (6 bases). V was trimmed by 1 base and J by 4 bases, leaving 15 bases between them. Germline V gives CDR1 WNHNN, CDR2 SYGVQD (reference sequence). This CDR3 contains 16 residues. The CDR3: CASSEWGGTTPDTQYF. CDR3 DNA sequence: TGCGCCAGCAGTGAGTGGGGAGGAACCACCCCAGATACGCAGTATTTT.

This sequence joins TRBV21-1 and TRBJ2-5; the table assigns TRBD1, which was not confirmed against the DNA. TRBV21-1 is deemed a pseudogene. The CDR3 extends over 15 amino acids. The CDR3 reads CASSKRGPGVETQYF. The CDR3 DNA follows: TGTGCCAGCAGCAAGCGTGGTCCAGGGGTAGAGACCCAGTACTTC.

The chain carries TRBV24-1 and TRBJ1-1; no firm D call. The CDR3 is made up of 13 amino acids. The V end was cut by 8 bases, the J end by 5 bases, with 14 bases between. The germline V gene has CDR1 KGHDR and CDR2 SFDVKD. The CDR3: CATMDEGRTEAFF. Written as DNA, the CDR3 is TGTGCCACCATGGATGAGGGTAGGACTGAAGCTTTCTTT.

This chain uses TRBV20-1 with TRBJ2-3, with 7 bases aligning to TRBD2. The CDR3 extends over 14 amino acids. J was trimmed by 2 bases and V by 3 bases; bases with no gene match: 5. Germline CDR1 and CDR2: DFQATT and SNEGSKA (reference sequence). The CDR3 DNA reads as TGCAGTGCTAGTCGGCGGGGGTTCACAGATACGCAGTATTTT. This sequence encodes CSASRRGFTDTQYF.

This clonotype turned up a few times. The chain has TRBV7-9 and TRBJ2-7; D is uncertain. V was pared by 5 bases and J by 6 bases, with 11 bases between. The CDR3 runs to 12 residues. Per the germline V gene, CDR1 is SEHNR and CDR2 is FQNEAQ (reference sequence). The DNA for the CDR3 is TGTGCCAGCAGCCGTATGTCAGCCGAGCAGTACTTC. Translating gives CASSRMSAEQYF.

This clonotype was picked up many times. Here the CDR3 reads CASSDRDRVDIQYF. The CDR3 nucleotides read TGTGCCAGCAGTGACCGGGACAGGGTTGACATTCAGTACTTC. The chain is built from TRBV6-5 and TRBJ2-4; TRBD1 matches at 9 bases. The V gene end was trimmed by 5 bases and the J gene end by 8 bases; junction bases not matched to a gene: 7. The CDR3 spans 14 residues. CDR1 MNHEY and CDR2 SVGAGI come from the germline V gene.

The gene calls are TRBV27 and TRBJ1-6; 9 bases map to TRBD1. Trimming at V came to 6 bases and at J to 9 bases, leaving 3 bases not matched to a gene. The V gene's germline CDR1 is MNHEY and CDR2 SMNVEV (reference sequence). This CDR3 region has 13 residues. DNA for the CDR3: TGTGCCAGCAGCGGACAGGGGCCTTCACCCCTCCACTTT. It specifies CASSGQGPSPLHF.

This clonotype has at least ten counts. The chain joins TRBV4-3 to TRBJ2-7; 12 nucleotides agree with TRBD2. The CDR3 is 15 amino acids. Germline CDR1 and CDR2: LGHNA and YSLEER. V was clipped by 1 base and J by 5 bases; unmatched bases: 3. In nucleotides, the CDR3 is TGCGCCAGCAGCCAAGGACTAGCGGGGGTCAACGAGCAGTACTTC. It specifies CASSQGLAGVNEQYF.